Below, 11 T cell receptor beta chains from the same sample are listed, as sequenced in a study of T-cell memory formation after mild COVID-19. TCRdb fed the 5' RACE reads into MiXCR, producing one record per CDR3 protein. There are 250,000 to 400,000 distinct CDR3 sequences in the sample; roughly an eighth occur only once, and approximately 22% lies in the top ten. Sequenced sample: PBMCs or a T cell subset sorted from them (not recorded which). These receptors originate from a man younger than 35 who had mild COVID-19 (a few samples of this study predate the infection). Cell type and time point are not known.

The chain couples TRBV4-1 to TRBJ2-3; D is unresolved. The length of the CDR3 is 14 residues. The ends were cut back, 2 bases at V and 2 bases at J, with 8 bases in the middle. Germline CDR1 is MGHRA and CDR2 is YSYEKL. Written as DNA, the CDR3 is TGCGCCAGCAGCCAATTGGGAAACACAGATACGCAGTATTTT. Amino acid sequence: CASSQLGNTDTQYF.

This clonotype has only a few counts. The rearrangement joins TRBV20-1 to TRBJ2-3; 7 bases align to TRBD1. V dropped 2 bases and J dropped 0; count of bases not matched to a gene: 2. Germline V gene lookup returns CDR1 DFQATT and CDR2 SNEGSKA (reference sequence). This CDR3 is 14 amino acids long. The CDR3 spells CSARPGQSTDTQYF. DNA of the CDR3: TGCAGTGCTAGACCGGGACAGAGCACAGATACGCAGTATTTT.

In its sample, this clonotype was seen many times. The V gene is TRBV20-1, the J gene TRBJ2-7; D remains unclear. V was pared by 3 bases and J by 4 bases, with 7 bases between. Germline lookup yields CDR1 DFQATT and CDR2 SNEGSKA (reference sequence). The CDR3 totals 11 residues. DNA for the CDR3: TGCAGTGCTAGTCCAGGTTACGAGCAGTACTTC. This codes for CSASPGYEQYF.

The CDR3 bases are TGTGCCAGCAGCTTAGGGGGGGACGGCATCTCCTACAATGAGCAGTTCTTC. Translated, it gives CASSLGGDGISYNEQFF. The rearrangement links TRBV11-2 to TRBJ2-1, with D perhaps TRBD2 (6 bases). V lost 1 base and J lost 0, with 13 bases in between. Germline V gives CDR1 SGHAT, CDR2 FQNNGV. This CDR3 region has 17 residues.

V is TRBV2 and J is TRBJ2-5, with 9 nucleotides matching TRBD1. Germline assignment: CDR1 SNHLY and CDR2 FYNNEI. The CDR3 covers 13 residues. The trim removed 8 bases at V and 5 bases at J, leaving 6 bases unmatched. CDR3 residues: CASRTGDMETQYF. For the CDR3, the DNA is TGTGCCAGCCGGACAGGGGATATGGAGACCCAGTACTTC.

The chain couples TRBV27 to TRBJ2-6; 9 nucleotides agree with TRBD1. This CDR3 comprises 16 residues. After removal of 5 bases from V and 3 bases from J, the junction contained 5 bases not matched to a gene. CDR1 MNHEY and CDR2 SMNVEV come from the germline V gene (reference sequence). CDR3 bases: TGTGCCAGCAGTCCACAGGGGGCGCATGGGGCCAACGTCCTGACTTTC. Amino acids: CASSPQGAHGANVLTF.

This chain connects TRBV7-2 to TRBJ1-4; 8 bases are a match to TRBD1. Germline V lookup: CDR1 SGHTA, CDR2 FQGNSA. V gave up 5 bases and J gave up 6 bases; unmatched junction bases: 8. This CDR3 contains 15 residues. The CDR3 here is CASSVQGAIYEKLFF. The CDR3 region has the DNA TGTGCCAGCAGCGTCCAGGGGGCGATTTATGAAAAACTGTTTTTT.

The CDR3 DNA is TGTGCCAGCAGCCAAGTGGGGTCCCGGGAGCTGTTTTTT. Its translation: CASSQVGSRELFF. This chain joins TRBV4-2 and TRBJ2-2; D not resolved. Germline CDR1 and CDR2: LGHNA and YNFKEQ. Trimming stripped 1 base from V and 9 bases from J, with 9 bases between. The CDR3 is 13 residues long.

In its sample, this clonotype was seen a few times. V is TRBV6-2 or TRBV6-3 and J is TRBJ1-1; no firm D call. V lost 4 bases, J lost 0 bases, and 12 bases lay in between. This CDR3 contains 15 residues. Germline V CDR1 and CDR2: MNHEY, SVGEGT. The CDR3 DNA reads as TGTGCCAGCAGTTTCGAGGGAGCATTGAACACTGAAGCTTTCTTT. Translation gives CASSFEGALNTEAFF.

This clonotype showed up just a few times. CDR3 DNA sequence: TGCAGTGCTAGAGAAGGGAAAGGGGCCGGGGAGCTGTTTTTT. Protein sequence: CSAREGKGAGELFF. This chain connects TRBV20-1 to TRBJ2-2; possible D gene TRBD1, 5 bases. Germline CDR1 is DFQATT and CDR2 is SNEGSKA (reference sequence). Trimming removed 0 bases from V and 6 bases from J, with 11 bases in between. The CDR3 is made up of 14 amino acids.

This clonotype was observed a handful of times. The chain combines TRBV19 with TRBJ2-1, with no clear D. This CDR3 has 13 residues. V was clipped by 5 bases and J by 4 bases, with 9 bases between them. Germline V gene lookup returns CDR1 LNHDA and CDR2 SQIVND (reference sequence). CDR3 in amino acids: CASSLPTYNEQFF. CDR3 DNA: TGTGCCAGTAGTCTTCCCACATACAATGAGCAGTTCTTC.